These T cell receptor beta chains were read from a single sample in a study of blood T cell repertoires in COVID-19. Assay used: immunoSEQ multiplex PCR; TCRdb lists only in-frame clones, some missing. The sample consists of 300,000 to 450,000 clones, around 87% of them appearing once. The sequenced material came from peripheral blood. The receptors come from a woman in her twenties or thirties with COVID-19, enrolled during active disease. Both conserved end residues are part of each CDR3. Each record gives: CDR3 length, clone size, D gene, J gene, V gene, CDR3 protein, CDR3 DNA. A D gene is named only where the DNA matches it firmly. Rows may omit the clone size; those that give it use once, few, many or a size class.

14 . . TRBJ2-7 TRBV7-8 CASSLMGRGYEQYF TGTGCCAGCAGCTTAATGGGACGGGGGTACGAGCAGTACTTC
11 . . TRBJ1-5 TRBV6-5 CASKSTQPQHF TGTGCCAGCAAATCTACGCAGCCCCAGCATTTT
14 . TRBD1 TRBJ1-4 TRBV19 CASTPDRAREKLFF TGTGCCAGTACCCCGGACAGGGCGCGTGAAAAACTGTTTTTT
15 . TRBD2 TRBJ2-1 TRBV11-2 CASSFSGTSGGLQFF TGTGCCAGCAGCTTCTCCGGGACTAGCGGGGGGTTGCAGTTCTTC
11 once . TRBJ1-1 TRBV20-1 CSANWSPEAFF TGCAGTGCTAATTGGAGTCCTGAAGCTTTCTTT
14 once . TRBJ2-3 TRBV9 CASSVGWGPDTQYF TGTGCCAGCAGCGTAGGATGGGGGCCAGATACGCAGTATTTT
13 . . TRBJ1-4 TRBV27 CASSFAGGEKLFF TGTGCCAGCAGTTTCGCGGGAGGCGAAAAACTGTTTTTT
15 . . TRBJ2-1 TRBV2 CASQWNRAAEGEQFF TGTGCCAGCCAGTGGAATCGAGCGGCAGAGGGTGAGCAGTTCTTC
14 . . TRBJ1-1 TRBV27 CASKYRQVGTEAFF TGTGCCAGCAAGTACCGACAGGTAGGCACTGAAGCTTTCTTT
14 . TRBD1 TRBJ1-1 TRBV28 CASSPRTLTGGAFF TGTGCCAGCAGCCCGAGAACCTTAACAGGGGGGGCTTTCTTT
13 . . TRBJ1-5 TRBV4-3 CASSQDGNQPQHF TGCGCCAGCAGCCAAGACGGCAATCAGCCCCAGCATTTT
13 once TRBD1 TRBJ2-3 TRBV2 CASSDRGPDTQYF TGTGCCAGCAGTGACAGGGGGCCAGATACGCAGTATTTT
16 . TRBD2 TRBJ2-5 TRBV5-6 CASSLGGLAGRETQYF TGTGCCAGCAGCTTGGGGGGGCTAGCGGGAAGGGAGACCCAGTACTTC
14 . . TRBJ1-5 TRBV6-5 CASKQGFDSQPQHF TGTGCCAGCAAACAGGGATTTGACAGTCAGCCCCAGCATTTT
14 . . TRBJ1-4 TRBV2 CASTGGVEGEKLFF TGTGCCAGCACCGGGGGTGTTGAGGGGGAAAAACTGTTTTTT
13 . . TRBJ2-7 TRBV6-5 CASTAKGEWTQYF TGTGCCAGCACCGCGAAGGGGGAATGGACTCAGTACTTC
16 . TRBD1 TRBJ2-3 TRBV6-4 CASSDSPGQATDTQYF TGTGCCAGCAGTGACTCACCGGGACAGGCCACAGATACGCAGTATTTT
16 . TRBD2 TRBJ2-3 TRBV5-4 CASSLNLAGGVDTQYF TGTGCCAGCAGCTTGAATTTGGCGGGAGGAGTAGATACGCAGTATTTT
13 . . TRBJ2-3 TRBV5-1 CASSLGYKDTQYF TGCGCCAGCAGCTTGGGTTACAAGGATACGCAGTATTTT
15 . TRBD1 TRBJ1-6 TRBV7-2 CASSFGGGYWSPLHF TGTGCCAGCAGCTTTGGAGGGGGCTATTGGTCACCCCTCCACTTT
15 . . TRBJ2-7 TRBV30 CAWSSSRQGGDEQYF TGTGCCTGGAGTTCTTCTCGTCAGGGGGGTGACGAGCAGTACTTC
16 once . TRBJ2-3 TRBV15 CATSRDLGRVTDTQYF TGTGCCACCAGCAGAGATCTCGGCAGGGTCACAGATACGCAGTATTTT
14 . TRBD1 TRBJ1-2 TRBV28 CASRRSQGRYGYTF TGTGCCAGCAGACGATCACAGGGGCGCTATGGCTACACCTTC
15 . TRBD1 TRBJ1-5 TRBV19 CASSIGQGYSQPQHF TGTGCCAGTAGTATCGGACAGGGATATAGTCAGCCCCAGCATTTT
17 once . TRBJ2-2 TRBV24-1 CATSDLTGTRNTGELFF TGTGCCACCAGTGATCTGACAGGGACTCGGAACACCGGGGAGCTGTTTTTT
17 . TRBD1 TRBJ1-2 TRBV19 CASSPADRGHPFRFYTF TGTGCCAGTAGCCCTGCGGACAGGGGGCATCCTTTCCGCTTCTACACCTTC
15 . TRBD1 TRBJ2-5 TRBV5-1 CASSVTGGAGETQYF TGCGCCAGCAGCGTAACAGGGGGCGCGGGAGAGACCCAGTACTTC
13 once . TRBJ2-1 TRBV7-6 CASSLAGGNEQFF TGTGCCAGCAGCTTAGCGGGGGGCAATGAGCAGTTCTTC
15 . TRBD2 TRBJ2-3 TRBV10-1 CASRPGLADTDTQYF TGCGCCAGCAGGCCGGGACTAGCGGACACAGATACGCAGTATTTT
16 once TRBD2 TRBJ2-7 TRBV7-2 CASSYYTSGSSYEQYF TGTGCCAGCAGTTACTACACTAGCGGGAGCTCCTACGAGCAGTACTTC
14 . . TRBJ2-1 TRBV9 CASSELGLSNEQFF TGTGCCAGCAGCGAGCTCGGGTTAAGCAATGAGCAGTTCTTC
18 once . TRBJ1-6 TRBV19 CASSILPTGSSYNSPLHF TGTGCCAGTAGTATCCTCCCGACGGGGAGCTCCTATAATTCACCCCTCCACTTT
15 . TRBD2 TRBJ2-1 TRBV7-2 CASSLAGGPYNEQFF TGTGCCAGCAGCTTAGCGGGAGGGCCATACAATGAGCAGTTCTTC
13 many TRBD2 TRBJ2-1 TRBV10-3 CAISDSGLAGQFF TGTGCCATCAGTGATTCAGGACTAGCGGGACAGTTCTTC
15 . . TRBJ2-7 TRBV7-2 CASSLGPVKSYEQYF TGTGCCAGCAGCTTAGGGCCTGTGAAGTCCTACGAGCAGTACTTC
14 few . TRBJ1-1 TRBV2 CASRQRGGNTEAFF TGTGCCAGCAGGCAGCGGGGTGGGAACACTGAAGCTTTCTTT
13 . . TRBJ2-5 TRBV12-3/TRBV12-4 CASNERGQETQYF TGTGCCAGCAATGAAAGGGGCCAGGAGACCCAGTACTTC
14 few . TRBJ1-5 TRBV7-9 CASSSEVGNQPQHF TGTGCCAGCAGCTCGGAGGTTGGTAATCAGCCCCAGCATTTT
17 . TRBD1 TRBJ2-7 TRBV24-1 CATSDLISGTGGDEQYF TGTGCCACCAGTGATTTAATCTCCGGGACAGGGGGCGACGAGCAGTACTTC
15 . . TRBJ1-4 TRBV25-1 CASSEYQGRREKLFF TGTGCCAGCAGTGAATACCAGGGTAGGAGAGAAAAACTGTTTTTT
15 . TRBD1 TRBJ1-4 TRBV18 CASSWDRVANEKLFF TGTGCCAGCTCATGGGACAGGGTGGCTAATGAAAAACTGTTTTTT
15 . . TRBJ2-7 TRBV6-5 CASSYSDVAQYEQYF TGTGCCAGCAGTTACTCTGATGTGGCACAATACGAGCAGTACTTC
16 . . TRBJ2-3 TRBV19 CASSTLRRAGTDTQYF TGTGCCAGTAGTACCCTGCGGAGGGCGGGTACAGATACGCAGTATTTT
16 few . TRBJ2-7 TRBV6-5 CASSYSPMEGSYEQYF TGTGCCAGCAGTTACTCCCCAATGGAGGGATCCTACGAGCAGTACTTC
16 . TRBD2 TRBJ2-3 TRBV19 CASSILAGGQEDTQYF TGTGCCAGTAGTATATTAGCGGGAGGGCAGGAAGATACGCAGTATTTT
15 . TRBD1 TRBJ1-4 TRBV6-6 CASSPPGQGLGKLFF TGTGCCAGCAGCCCGCCGGGACAGGGGTTAGGAAAACTGTTTTTT
12 . . TRBJ2-7 TRBV21-1 CASSKTVYEQYF TGTGCCAGCAGCAAAACGGTCTACGAGCAGTACTTC
15 once . TRBJ2-2 TRBV5-1 CATGRGTANTGELFF TGCGCCACCGGTCGCGGGACAGCGAACACCGGGGAGCTGTTTTTT
18 . TRBD2 TRBJ2-2 TRBV5-1 CASSYYLRLSGSSGELFF TGCGCCAGCAGCTACTATCTGCGACTAAGCGGGAGTTCCGGGGAGCTGTTTTTT